What follows are 31 T cell receptor beta chains derived from one specimen sequenced in a study of T cell changes during pregnancy in multiple sclerosis. Using immunoSEQ multiplex PCR, the repertoire was profiled, and TCRdb retains in-frame clones only, with some absent. This table holds about 42,000 clones, around 90% found once. Specimen: CD4+ T cells from peripheral blood mononuclear cells, collected after pregnancy. These receptor sequences come from a female donor with multiple sclerosis, enrolled in a pregnancy study.

This chain links TRBV7-9 with TRBJ1-3; 9 bases map to TRBD1. After removal of 5 bases from V and 4 bases from J, the junction contained 6 bases not matched to a gene. This CDR3 is 15 amino acids long. Germline-derived CDR1 and CDR2 are SEHNR and FQNEAQ (reference sequence). CDR3 sequence: CASSPDRGSGNTIYF. CDR3 DNA sequence: TGTGCCAGCAGCCCGGACAGGGGATCAGGAAACACCATATATTTT.

CDR3 in amino acids: CASSSRLAGLSLSTDTQYF. The CDR3 region has the DNA TGCGCCAGCAGCTCAAGACTAGCGGGGCTCTCCCTTAGCACAGATACGCAGTATTTT. This rearrangement joins TRBV5-1 to TRBJ2-3; 11 bases map to TRBD2. The CDR3 is made up of 19 amino acids. From germline, CDR1 is SGHRS and CDR2 YFSETQ. The junction had 12 bases not matched to a gene; V was cut back by 3 bases and J by 0 bases.

The rearrangement joins TRBV5-1 to TRBJ2-5; perhaps TRBD1 as D (6 bases). The length of the CDR3 is 13 residues. The germline gives CDR1 SGHRS, CDR2 YFSETQ. The V end lost 5 bases, the J end lost 1 base, and 9 bases lay between the germline ends. The DNA of the CDR3 is TGCGCCAGCAGTCAGGGGAGCCAAGAGACCCAGTACTTC. This codes for CASSQGSQETQYF.

The rearrangement links TRBV5-1 to TRBJ1-5, with D possibly being TRBD1 (5 bases). CDR1 is SGHRS, CDR2 YFSETQ, per germline. Trimming took 1 base from V and 5 from J, leaving 7 bases between them. This CDR3 has 13 amino acids. CDR3 in amino acids: CASSLTGDQPQHF. The CDR3 nucleotides are TGCGCCAGCAGCTTGACGGGGGATCAGCCCCAGCATTTT. The full variable domain, in which reference TRBV5-1 and TRBJ1-5 provide the parts outside the CDR3, is KAGVTQTPRYLIKTRGQQVTLSCSPISGHRSVSWYQQTPGQGLQFLFEYFSETQRNKGNFPGRFSGRQFSNSRSEMNVSTLELGDSALYLCASSLTGDQPQHFGDGTRLSIL.

The gene calls are TRBV29-1 and TRBJ1-2; tentatively, D is TRBD1 (5 bases). CDR1 and CDR2 from the germline V gene are SQVTM and ANQGSEA. The CDR3 is made up of 13 amino acids. Between the trimmed V and J ends, which lost 6 bases and 1 base, there was a span of 12 bases. CDR3 amino acids: CSVAGQLNYGYTF. DNA of the CDR3: TGCAGCGTCGCGGGGCAGCTTAACTATGGCTACACCTTC.

The chain has TRBV4-3 and TRBJ1-2, with 7 bases that match TRBD1. V lost 4 bases, J lost 4 bases, and 6 bases stayed unmatched. CDR3 length equals 14 residues. The germline V gene encodes CDR1 LGHNA and CDR2 YSLEER. CDR3 bases: TGCGCCAGCAGCCGGGACAGAGGGGTCTATGGCTACACCTTC. It codes for CASSRDRGVYGYTF.

This clone was seen once. This chain connects TRBV28 to TRBJ2-5; TRBD2 aligns across 10 bases. Germline V gives CDR1 MDHEN, CDR2 SYDVKM. The CDR3 has 16 amino acids. V was clipped by 3 bases and J by 1 base; unmatched bases: 5. DNA of the CDR3: TGTGCCAGCAGTTTTACTAGCGGGGTGTCCCAAGAGACCCAGTACTTC. It encodes CASSFTSGVSQETQYF.

The V gene is TRBV5-4, the J gene TRBJ1-3; 9 nucleotides agree with TRBD1. Germline lookup yields CDR1 SGHNT and CDR2 YYREEE (reference sequence). Trimming at V came to 2 bases and at J to 8 bases, leaving 8 bases not matched to a gene. This CDR3 has 15 amino acids. Written as DNA, the CDR3 is TGTGCCAGCAGCTTACGGGGACAGGGCACGGACACCATATATTTT. This codes for CASSLRGQGTDTIYF.

The V call is TRBV7-2, the J call TRBJ2-3, with 13 bases that match TRBD2. V shed 5 bases and J 2 bases; nucleotides not matched to a gene: 7. The germline V gene encodes CDR1 SGHTA and CDR2 FQGNSA. The CDR3 extends over 17 amino acids. CDR3 loop: CASSLRLAGGLTDTQYF. CDR3 in DNA: TGTGCCAGCAGCCTAAGACTAGCGGGGGGACTCACAGATACGCAGTATTTT.

A single count supports this clone. The chain carries TRBV2 and TRBJ2-7; TRBD1 agrees at 7 bases. Germline CDR1 reads SNHLY; CDR2 reads FYNNEI. This CDR3 comprises 14 residues. V lost 7 bases and J lost 3; bases outside the gene matches: 9. The CDR3 region has the DNA TGTGCCAGCACAGAACAGGGGTCGCACTACGAGCAGTACTTC. Translating it yields CASTEQGSHYEQYF.

The rearrangement uses TRBV28 and TRBJ2-7; TRBD1 matches 9 bases. CDR1 MDHEN and CDR2 SYDVKM come from the germline V gene. The CDR3 runs 14 residues. The trim removed 7 bases at V and 4 bases at J, leaving 8 bases unmatched. CDR3: CASTQGQGVYEQYF. The CDR3, as DNA: TGTGCCAGCACCCAGGGACAGGGAGTGTACGAGCAGTACTTC.

The rearrangement links TRBV4-2 to TRBJ1-1, with TRBD1 matching over 9 bases. V shed 4 bases, J shed 5 bases, and the junction held 5 bases outside the gene matches. The CDR3 covers 14 residues. Germline CDR1 is LGHNA and CDR2 is YNFKEQ. The CDR3 DNA is TGTGCCAGCAGCCGTACAGGGGGCCCGACTGAAGCTTTCTTT. Its protein product is CASSRTGGPTEAFF.

The chain joins TRBV6-5 to TRBJ2-7; D call uncertain. This CDR3 is 13 amino acids long. The germline gives CDR1 MNHEY, CDR2 SVGAGI. V lost 10 bases to trimming and J lost 0 bases, with 13 bases between them. The CDR3 loop reads CAIFHVSSYEQYF. CDR3 nucleotides: TGTGCCATTTTTCATGTTAGCTCCTACGAGCAGTACTTC.

This sequence joins TRBV6-5 and TRBJ2-2; D is unclear. CDR1 and CDR2 (germline): MNHEY, SVGAGI. V was shortened by 4 bases and J by 5 bases, with 11 bases between the two germline ends. The CDR3 is 14 amino acids. The CDR3 DNA reads as TGTGCCAGCAGTTCAGCGATCAAAACCGGGGAGCTGTTTTTT. This translates into CASSSAIKTGELFF.

The chain recombines TRBV7-2 with TRBJ2-7, with 8 bases aligning to TRBD2. Germline CDR1 SGHTA, CDR2 FQGNSA. The CDR3 contains 15 residues. The trim removed 3 bases at V and 5 bases at J, leaving 9 bases unmatched. CDR3 sequence reads: CASSFQRGYPHEQYF. In DNA form, the CDR3 reads TGTGCCAGCAGCTTCCAGCGGGGGTACCCCCACGAGCAGTACTTC.

The chain combines TRBV9 with TRBJ1-2; TRBD1 matches 8 bases. Unmatched junction bases numbered 9, after V lost 4 bases and J lost 7 bases. The CDR3 is 14 residues long. Germline CDR1 and CDR2: SGDLS and YYNGEE. CDR3 sequence: CASSLQDRARGYTF. The CDR3 DNA reads TGTGCCAGCAGCCTCCAGGACAGGGCCCGTGGCTACACCTTC.

The gene calls are TRBV5-4 and TRBJ2-3; 12 bases fit TRBD2. Germline lookup yields CDR1 SGHNT and CDR2 YYREEE (reference sequence). CDR3 length: 16 amino acids. The J segment lost 2 bases and the V segment lost 4 bases, leaving 5 bases of the junction unmatched. CDR3 protein: CASSVTSGGPTDTQYF. As DNA, the CDR3 is TGTGCCAGCAGCGTAACTAGCGGGGGGCCCACAGATACGCAGTATTTT.

This clone qualifies as medium-sized. The chain couples TRBV2 to TRBJ2-5, with 9 bases matching TRBD1. Germline loops: CDR1 SNHLY, CDR2 FYNNEI. V was pared by 7 bases and J by 5 bases, with 2 bases of the junction left unmatched. This CDR3 spans 12 amino acids. CDR3: CASTGTGETQYF. DNA for the CDR3: TGTGCCAGCACTGGGACAGGGGAGACCCAGTACTTC.

The V call is TRBV5-1, the J call TRBJ1-2, with TRBD1 matching 8 bases. This CDR3 contains 14 residues. CDR1 and CDR2 (germline): SGHRS, YFSETQ. Losses at the gene ends were 3 bases for V and 2 bases for J; bases not matched to a gene: 3. The CDR3 nucleotides read TGCGCCAGCAGCTCTGGACAGGGCAACTATGGCTACACCTTC. This encodes CASSSGQGNYGYTF.

The V call is TRBV9, the J call TRBJ1-2; D may be TRBD1 (6 bases). Germline V gene data show CDR1 as SGDLS and CDR2 as YYNGEE. This CDR3 is built from 15 residues. V was pared by 4 bases and J by 4 bases, with 17 bases between. CDR3 in DNA: TGTGCCAGCAGCCCTTCGATGGACAGAGTCTATGGCTACACCTTC. Its protein is CASSPSMDRVYGYTF.

This chain joins TRBV7-6 and TRBJ2-1, with 7 bases identical to TRBD1. Germline assignment: CDR1 SGHVS and CDR2 FNYEAQ. CDR3 length equals 15 residues. V lost 1 base and J lost 6; bases outside the gene matches: 6. For the CDR3, the DNA is TGTGCCAGCAGCTTAGTCACGACAGGGACCAATGAGCAGTTCTTC. This translates into CASSLVTTGTNEQFF. Complete variable domain (other parts from reference TRBV7-6 and TRBJ2-1): GAGVSQSPRYKVTKRGQDVALRCDPISGHVSLYWYRQALGQGPEFLTYFNYEAQQDKSGLPNDRFSAERPEGSISTLTIQRTEQRDSAMYRCASSLVTTGTNEQFFGPGTRLTVL.

The chain is built from TRBV19 and TRBJ2-3, with 8 bases matching TRBD2. The J segment lost 2 bases and the V segment lost 6 bases, leaving 4 bases of the junction unmatched. The CDR3 extends over 14 amino acids. Germline V CDR1 and CDR2: LNHDA, SQIVND (reference sequence). CDR3 sequence reads: CASRSGGFTDTQYF. The CDR3 region has the DNA TGTGCCAGTAGGAGCGGGGGCTTCACAGATACGCAGTATTTT.

V and J are TRBV6-5 and TRBJ1-6; a possible D gene is TRBD1 (6 bases). Per the germline V gene, CDR1 is MNHEY and CDR2 is SVGAGI. This CDR3 is built from 14 residues. V dropped 6 bases and J dropped 13 bases, with 19 bases sitting between them. CDR3 region: CASRPDRLTSPLHF. CDR3 DNA sequence: TGTGCCAGCAGACCCGACAGGCTGACGTCGCCCCTCCACTTT.

The rearrangement uses TRBV7-9 and TRBJ1-1, with a weak D call TRBD1 (5 bases). The CDR3 has 15 residues. The germline V gene encodes CDR1 SEHNR and CDR2 FQNEAQ (reference sequence). V was shortened by 1 base and J by 2 bases, with 11 bases between the two germline ends. In DNA form, the CDR3 reads TGTGCCAGCAGCTTAGGGGACTTCCGTAACACTGAAGCTTTCTTT. Protein: CASSLGDFRNTEAFF.

In this sample, this clone turned up once. One end of the junction fails to match germline, which may point to a read error. The chain links TRBV23-1 to TRBJ2-1; D is unresolved. TRBV23-1 is an ORF for which the function is uncertain. CDR3 size: 15 residues. DNA for the CDR3: TGCGCCAGAAGTCCCTCCGGGTTCGGCTACAATGAGCAGTTCTTC. This sequence encodes CARSPSGFGYNEQFF.

This sequence joins TRBV29-1 and TRBJ2-7; 7 positions agree with TRBD1. The CDR3 consists of 10 residues. Germline assignment: CDR1 SQVTM and CDR2 ANQGSEA. The junction had 3 bases not matched to a gene; V was cut back by 6 bases and J by 7 bases. CDR3 residues: CSVGQSEQYF. As DNA, the CDR3 is TGCAGCGTGGGACAGTCGGAGCAGTACTTC.

The DNA of the CDR3 is TGTGCCAGCAGTGCATACCCCGGGACAGGGAACGAGCAGTACTTC. Its protein is CASSAYPGTGNEQYF. The chain employs TRBV6-1 and TRBJ2-7; 9 bases match TRBD1. This CDR3 has 15 residues. After removal of 4 bases from V and 5 bases from J, the junction contained 9 bases not matched to a gene. Germline CDR1 and CDR2: MNHNS and SASEGT.

For the CDR3, the DNA is TGTGCCAGCTCACAGACAGTGAACACCGGGGAGCTGTTTTTT. Translating gives CASSQTVNTGELFF. The chain has TRBV18 and TRBJ2-2, with D maybe TRBD1 (5 bases). Germline loops: CDR1 KGHSH, CDR2 LQKENI. Trimming shortened V by 4 bases and J by 1 base, and 7 bases separated the two germline ends. The CDR3 runs 14 residues.

The chain combines TRBV5-1 with TRBJ2-2, with D unclear. Looked up from germline, CDR1 is SGHRS and CDR2 is YFSETQ. Trimming removed 4 bases from V and 0 bases from J, with 7 bases in between. The CDR3 sequence is 14 residues long. DNA of the CDR3: TGCGCCAGCAGCCCAACAGCGAACACCGGGGAGCTGTTTTTT. Translation gives CASSPTANTGELFF.

This clone was observed a single time. V and J are TRBV23-1 and TRBJ1-2; D uncertain. TRBV23-1 is assigned to the ORF class and has an uncertain function. This CDR3 region has 17 residues. Trimming stripped 3 bases from V and 3 bases from J, with 20 bases between. The CDR3 coding sequence is TGCGCCAGCAGTCACCATACAGTTATCACGCCGCACTATGGCTACACCTTC. Amino acid sequence: CASSHHTVITPHYGYTF.

This clone was picked up a small number of times. V usage is TRBV18 and J usage is TRBJ1-5; the match to TRBD1 covers 7 bases. The CDR3 is made up of 14 amino acids. After removal of 3 bases from V and 4 bases from J, the junction contained 3 bases not matched to a gene. In germline, CDR1 is KGHSH, CDR2 LQKENI. In DNA, the CDR3 is TGTGCCAGCTCACCTGTGACAGGGAATCAGCCCCAGCATTTT. This translates into CASSPVTGNQPQHF.